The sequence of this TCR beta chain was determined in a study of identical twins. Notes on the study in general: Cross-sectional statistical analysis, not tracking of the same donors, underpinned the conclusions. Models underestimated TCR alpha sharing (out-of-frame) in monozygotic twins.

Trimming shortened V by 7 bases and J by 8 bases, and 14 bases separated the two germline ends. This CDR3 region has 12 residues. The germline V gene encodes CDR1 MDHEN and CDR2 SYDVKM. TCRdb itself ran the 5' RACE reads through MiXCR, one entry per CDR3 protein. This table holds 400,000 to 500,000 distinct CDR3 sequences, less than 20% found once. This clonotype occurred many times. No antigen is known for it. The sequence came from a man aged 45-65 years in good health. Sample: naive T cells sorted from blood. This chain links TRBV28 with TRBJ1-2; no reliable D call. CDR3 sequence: CASNTGVKGYTF. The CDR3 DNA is TGTGCCAGCAACACCGGAGTTAAGGGCTACACCTTC.